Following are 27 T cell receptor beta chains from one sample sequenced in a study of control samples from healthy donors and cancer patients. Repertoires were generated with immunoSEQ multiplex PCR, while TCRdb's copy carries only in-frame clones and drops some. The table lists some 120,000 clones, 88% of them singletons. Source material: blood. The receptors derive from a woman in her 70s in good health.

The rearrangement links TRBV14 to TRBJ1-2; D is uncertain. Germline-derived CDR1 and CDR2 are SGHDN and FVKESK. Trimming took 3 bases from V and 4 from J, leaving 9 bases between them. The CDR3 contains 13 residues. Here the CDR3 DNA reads TGTGCCAGCAGCCACGGGCCCAGCTATGGCTACACCTTC. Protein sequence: CASSHGPSYGYTF.

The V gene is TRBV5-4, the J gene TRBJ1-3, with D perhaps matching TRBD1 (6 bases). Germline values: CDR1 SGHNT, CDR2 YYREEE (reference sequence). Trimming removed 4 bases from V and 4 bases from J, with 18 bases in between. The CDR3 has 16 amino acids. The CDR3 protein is CASSPVRGAGGNTIYF. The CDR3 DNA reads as TGTGCCAGCAGCCCCGTTCGGGGGGCAGGAGGAAACACCATATATTTT.

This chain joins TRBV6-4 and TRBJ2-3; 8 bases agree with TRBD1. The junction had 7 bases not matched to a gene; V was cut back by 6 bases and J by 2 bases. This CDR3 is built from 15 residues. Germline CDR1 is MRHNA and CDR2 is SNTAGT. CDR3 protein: CASRDRGLNTDTQYF. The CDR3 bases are TGTGCCAGCAGAGACAGGGGCCTGAACACAGATACGCAGTATTTT.

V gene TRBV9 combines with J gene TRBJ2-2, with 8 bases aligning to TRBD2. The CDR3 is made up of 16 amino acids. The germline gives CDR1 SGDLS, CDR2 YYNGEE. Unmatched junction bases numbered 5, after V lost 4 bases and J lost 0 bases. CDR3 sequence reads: CASSPLGGANTGELFF. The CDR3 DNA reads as TGTGCCAGCAGCCCCCTCGGGGGGGCGAACACCGGGGAGCTGTTTTTT. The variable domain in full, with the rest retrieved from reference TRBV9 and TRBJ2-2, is DSGVTQTPKHLITATGQRVTLRCSPRSGDLSVYWYQQSLDQGLQFLIQYYNGEERAKGNILERFSAQQFPDLHSELNLSSLELGDSALYFCASSPLGGANTGELFFGEGSRLTVL.

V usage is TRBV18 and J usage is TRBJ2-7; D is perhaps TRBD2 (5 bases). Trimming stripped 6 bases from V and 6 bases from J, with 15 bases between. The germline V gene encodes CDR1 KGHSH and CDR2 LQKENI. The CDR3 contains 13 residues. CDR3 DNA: TGTGCCAGCTCTTACGGGGAAGGTCGCGAGCAGTACTTC. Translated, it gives CASSYGEGREQYF.

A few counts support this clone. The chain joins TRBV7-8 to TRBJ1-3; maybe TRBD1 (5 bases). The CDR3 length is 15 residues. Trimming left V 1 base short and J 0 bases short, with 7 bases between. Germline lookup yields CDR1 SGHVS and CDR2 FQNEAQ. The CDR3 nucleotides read TGTGCCAGCAGCTTAGGAGGGACCTCTGGAAACACCATATATTTT. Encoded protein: CASSLGGTSGNTIYF.

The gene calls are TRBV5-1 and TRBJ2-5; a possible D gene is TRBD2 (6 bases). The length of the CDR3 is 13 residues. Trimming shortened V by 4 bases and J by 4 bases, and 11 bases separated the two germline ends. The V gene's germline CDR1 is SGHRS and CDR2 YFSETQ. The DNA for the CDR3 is TGCGCCAGCAGCAGAAGGGAGGTAGAGACCCAGTACTTC. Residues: CASSRREVETQYF.

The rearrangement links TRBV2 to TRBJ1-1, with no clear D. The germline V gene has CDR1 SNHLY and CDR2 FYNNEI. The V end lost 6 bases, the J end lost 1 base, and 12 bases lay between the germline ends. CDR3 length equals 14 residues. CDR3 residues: CASSNGRTNTEAFF. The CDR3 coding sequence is TGTGCCAGCAGCAATGGACGGACGAACACTGAAGCTTTCTTT.

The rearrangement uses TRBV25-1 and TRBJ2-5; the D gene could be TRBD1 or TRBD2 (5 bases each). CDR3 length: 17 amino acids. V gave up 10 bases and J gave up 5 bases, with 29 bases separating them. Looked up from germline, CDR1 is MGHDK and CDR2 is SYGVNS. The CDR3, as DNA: TGTGCCACAACATCCCCCGAGCCGAGGGGAATTACGGAGACCCAGTACTTC. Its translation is CATTSPEPRGITETQYF.

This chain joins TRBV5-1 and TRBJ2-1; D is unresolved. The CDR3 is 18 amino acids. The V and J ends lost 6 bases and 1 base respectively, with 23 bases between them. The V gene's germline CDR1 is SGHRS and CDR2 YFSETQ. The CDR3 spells CASTGMGTRVSSYNEQFF. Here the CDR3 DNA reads TGCGCCAGCACCGGCATGGGCACTCGGGTGTCTTCCTACAATGAGCAGTTCTTC. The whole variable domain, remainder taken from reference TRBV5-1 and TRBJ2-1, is KAGVTQTPRYLIKTRGQQVTLSCSPISGHRSVSWYQQTPGQGLQFLFEYFSETQRNKGNFPGRFSGRQFSNSRSEMNVSTLELGDSALYLCASTGMGTRVSSYNEQFFGPGTRLTVL.

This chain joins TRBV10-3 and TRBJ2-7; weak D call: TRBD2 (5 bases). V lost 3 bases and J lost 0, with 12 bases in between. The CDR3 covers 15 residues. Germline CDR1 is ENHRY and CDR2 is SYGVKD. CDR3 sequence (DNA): TGTGCCATCAGTGAATTAACGGGGAACTCCTACGAGCAGTACTTC. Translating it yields CAISELTGNSYEQYF.

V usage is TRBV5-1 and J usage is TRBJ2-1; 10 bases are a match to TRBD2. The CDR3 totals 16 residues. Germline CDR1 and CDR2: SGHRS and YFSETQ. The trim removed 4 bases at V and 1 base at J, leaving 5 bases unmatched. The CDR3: CASSPPSGGSYNEQFF. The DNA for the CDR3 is TGCGCCAGCAGCCCCCCTAGCGGGGGTTCCTACAATGAGCAGTTCTTC.

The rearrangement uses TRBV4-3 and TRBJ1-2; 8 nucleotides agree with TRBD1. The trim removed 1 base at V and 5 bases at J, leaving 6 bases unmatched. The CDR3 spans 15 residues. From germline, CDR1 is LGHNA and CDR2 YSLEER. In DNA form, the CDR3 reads TGCGCCAGCAGCCAAGGTGACAGGGGCCGATATGGCTACACCTTC. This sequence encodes CASSQGDRGRYGYTF.

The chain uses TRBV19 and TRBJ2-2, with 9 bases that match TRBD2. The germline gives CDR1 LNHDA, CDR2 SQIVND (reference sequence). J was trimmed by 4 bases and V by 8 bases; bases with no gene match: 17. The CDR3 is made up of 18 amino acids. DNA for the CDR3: TGTGCCAGTCAAACCCCTCGGCTGCGGGGGGGCCCCACCGGGGAGCTGTTTTTT. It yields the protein CASQTPRLRGGPTGELFF.

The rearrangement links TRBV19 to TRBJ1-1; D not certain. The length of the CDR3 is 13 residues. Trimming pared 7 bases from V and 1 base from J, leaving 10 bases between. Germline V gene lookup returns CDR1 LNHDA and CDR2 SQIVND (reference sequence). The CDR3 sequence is CASIAGRNTEAFF. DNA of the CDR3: TGTGCCAGTATCGCGGGGAGGAACACTGAAGCTTTCTTT.

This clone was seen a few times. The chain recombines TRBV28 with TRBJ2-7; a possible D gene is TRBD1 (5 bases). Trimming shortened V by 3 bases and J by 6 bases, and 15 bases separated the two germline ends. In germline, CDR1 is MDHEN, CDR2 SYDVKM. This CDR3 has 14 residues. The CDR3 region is CASSFPRIQAEQYF. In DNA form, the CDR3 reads TGTGCCAGCAGTTTTCCCCGGATACAGGCCGAGCAGTACTTC.

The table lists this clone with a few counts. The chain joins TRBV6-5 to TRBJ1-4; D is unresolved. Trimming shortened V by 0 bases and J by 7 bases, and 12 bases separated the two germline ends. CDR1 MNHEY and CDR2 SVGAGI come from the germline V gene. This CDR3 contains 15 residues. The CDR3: CASSYSVQTPEKLFF. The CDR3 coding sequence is TGTGCCAGCAGTTACTCGGTCCAGACCCCTGAAAAACTGTTTTTT.

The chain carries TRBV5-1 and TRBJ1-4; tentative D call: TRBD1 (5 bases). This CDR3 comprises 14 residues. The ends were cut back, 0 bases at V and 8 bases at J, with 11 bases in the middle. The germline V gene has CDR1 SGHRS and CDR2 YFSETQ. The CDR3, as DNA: TGCGCCAGCAGCTTGGCGGGGGAGAGGGAAAAACTGTTTTTT. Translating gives CASSLAGEREKLFF.

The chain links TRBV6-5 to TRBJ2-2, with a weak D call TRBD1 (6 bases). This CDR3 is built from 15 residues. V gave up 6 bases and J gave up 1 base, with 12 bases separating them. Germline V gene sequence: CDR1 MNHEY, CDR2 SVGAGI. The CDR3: CASRAQTGNTGELFF. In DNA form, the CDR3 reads TGTGCCAGCAGGGCTCAGACAGGGAACACCGGGGAGCTGTTTTTT.

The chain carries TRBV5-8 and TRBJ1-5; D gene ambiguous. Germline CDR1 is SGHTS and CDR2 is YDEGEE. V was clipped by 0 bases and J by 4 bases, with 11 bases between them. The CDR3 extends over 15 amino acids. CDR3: CASSLGFEVNQPQHF. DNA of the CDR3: TGTGCCAGCAGCTTGGGGTTCGAGGTGAATCAGCCCCAGCATTTT. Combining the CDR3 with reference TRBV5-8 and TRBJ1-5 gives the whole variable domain EAGVTQSPTHLIKTRGQQATLRCSPISGHTSVYWYQQALGLGLQFLLWYDEGEERNRGNFPPRFSGRQFPNYSSELNVNALELEDSALYLCASSLGFEVNQPQHFGDGTRLSIL.

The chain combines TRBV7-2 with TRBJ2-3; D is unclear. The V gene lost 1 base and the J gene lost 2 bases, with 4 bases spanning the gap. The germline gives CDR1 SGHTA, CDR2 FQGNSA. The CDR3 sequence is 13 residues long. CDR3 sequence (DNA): TGTGCCAGCAGCTTAGAGGTCACAGATACGCAGTATTTT. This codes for CASSLEVTDTQYF.

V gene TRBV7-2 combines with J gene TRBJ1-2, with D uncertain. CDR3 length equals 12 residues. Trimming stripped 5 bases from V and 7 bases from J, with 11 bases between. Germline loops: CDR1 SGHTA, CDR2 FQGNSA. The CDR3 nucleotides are TGTGCCAGCAGCCCTCAGGCCATTGGCTACACCTTC. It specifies CASSPQAIGYTF.

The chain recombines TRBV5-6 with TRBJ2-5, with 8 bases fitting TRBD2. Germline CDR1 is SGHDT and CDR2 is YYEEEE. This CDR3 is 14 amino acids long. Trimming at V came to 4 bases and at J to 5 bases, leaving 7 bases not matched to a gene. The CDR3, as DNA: TGTGCCAGCAGCCGGGGCGGGGGGATGGAGACCCAGTACTTC. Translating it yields CASSRGGGMETQYF.

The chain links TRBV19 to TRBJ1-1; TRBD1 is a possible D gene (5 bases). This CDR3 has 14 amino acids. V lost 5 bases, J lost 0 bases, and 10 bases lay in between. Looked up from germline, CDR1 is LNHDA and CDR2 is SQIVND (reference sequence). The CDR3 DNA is TGTGCCAGTAGTTCCTCAGGGATGAACACTGAAGCTTTCTTT. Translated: CASSSSGMNTEAFF. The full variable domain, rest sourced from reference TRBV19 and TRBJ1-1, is DGGITQSPKYLFRKEGQNVTLSCEQNLNHDAMYWYRQDPGQGLRLIYYSQIVNDFQKGDIAEGYSVSREKKESFPLTVTSAQKNPTAFYLCASSSSGMNTEAFFGQGTRLTVV.

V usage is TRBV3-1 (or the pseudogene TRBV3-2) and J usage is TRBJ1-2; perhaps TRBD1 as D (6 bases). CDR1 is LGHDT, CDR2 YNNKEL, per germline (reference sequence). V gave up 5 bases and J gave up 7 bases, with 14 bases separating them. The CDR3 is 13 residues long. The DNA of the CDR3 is TGTGCCAGCAGCGTAGAGGGGGTAGGTGGCTACACCTTC. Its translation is CASSVEGVGGYTF.

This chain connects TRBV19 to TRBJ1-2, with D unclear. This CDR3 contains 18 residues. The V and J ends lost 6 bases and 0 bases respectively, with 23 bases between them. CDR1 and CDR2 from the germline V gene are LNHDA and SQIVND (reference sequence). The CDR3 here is CASSLMFGRADTNYGYTF. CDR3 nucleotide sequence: TGTGCCAGTAGCCTTATGTTTGGGAGAGCTGATACTAACTATGGCTACACCTTC.

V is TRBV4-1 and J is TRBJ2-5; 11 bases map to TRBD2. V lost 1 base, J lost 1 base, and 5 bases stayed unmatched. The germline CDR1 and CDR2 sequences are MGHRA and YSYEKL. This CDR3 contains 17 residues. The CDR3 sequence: CASSQAPSGGIQETQYF. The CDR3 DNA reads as TGCGCCAGCAGCCAAGCCCCTAGCGGGGGGATCCAAGAGACCCAGTACTTC.